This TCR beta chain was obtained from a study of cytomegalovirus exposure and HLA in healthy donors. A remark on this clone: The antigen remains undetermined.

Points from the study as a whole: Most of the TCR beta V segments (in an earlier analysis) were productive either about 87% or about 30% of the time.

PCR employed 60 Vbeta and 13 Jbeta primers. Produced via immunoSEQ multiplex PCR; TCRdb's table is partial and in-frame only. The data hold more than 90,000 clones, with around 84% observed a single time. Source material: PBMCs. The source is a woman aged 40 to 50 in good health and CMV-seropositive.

The CDR3 DNA sequence: TGTGCCAGCAGTGAATCGATAGCGGGACTCGCGCTCGAGCAGTACTTC. Translating it yields CASSESIAGLALEQYF. The J gene is TRBJ2-7, the V gene TRBV2; 8 bases align to TRBD2. V lost 2 bases and J lost 6; bases outside the gene matches: 12. CDR1 and CDR2 from the germline V gene are SNHLY and FYNNEI. The CDR3 has 16 amino acids. Full variable domain (rest looked up from reference TRBV2 and TRBJ2-7): EPEVTQTPSHQVTQMGQEVILRCVPISNHLYFYWYRQILGQKVEFLVSFYNNEISEKSEIFDDQFSVERPDGSNFTLKIRSTKLEDSAMYFCASSESIAGLALEQYFGPGTRLTVT.